This T cell receptor beta chain is drawn from a study of CD8 T cell repertoires and HIV-1 epitope variants. Clones were read by immunoSEQ multiplex PCR, and TCRdb kept only the in-frame ones, dropping some. Seen here are about 90,000 clones, 60% to 80% observed once, and the top ten hold approximately 24%. This clone was recorded a few times. This CDR3 spans 13 amino acids. The ends lost 8 bases at V and 7 bases at J; junction bases unmatched: 7. Germline CDR1 reads MDHEN; CDR2 reads SYDVKM. Material: uncultured baseline CD8+ T cells from peripheral blood mononuclear cells (PBMCs). This chain connects TRBV28 to TRBJ1-5, with TRBD1 matching over 8 bases. This sequence originates from a male donor with HIV. The CDR3, as DNA: TGTGCCAGCGTATCCGGACAGGGACAGCCCCAGCATTTT. Residues: CASVSGQGQPQHF.